The 28 T cell receptor beta chains reported below all come from one sample, sequenced in a study of T cell clonotyping in hematopoietic cell transplantation. Clones were read by immunoSEQ multiplex PCR, and TCRdb kept only the in-frame ones, dropping some. This table has thousands of clones, around nine tenths appearing once. The sample here was PBMCs, taken 180 days after allogeneic stem cell transplant. These receptors all come from a female patient aged 50-59 years who had an allogeneic stem cell transplant from an unrelated donor, so the T cells may come from the graft donor. Some clones in this sample may be carry-over from other donors' samples.

The genes are TRBV28 and TRBJ1-1; D uncertain. Looked up from germline, CDR1 is MDHEN and CDR2 is SYDVKM. V was shortened by 1 base and J by 0 bases, with 12 bases between the two germline ends. This CDR3 contains 16 residues. CDR3 sequence: CASSLSNADMNTEAFF. The CDR3, as DNA: TGTGCCAGCAGTTTATCAAACGCAGACATGAACACTGAAGCTTTCTTT.

This rearrangement joins TRBV9 to TRBJ2-5; D not certain. Between the trimmed V and J ends, which lost 0 bases and 4 bases, there was a span of 7 bases. This CDR3 is built from 13 residues. Germline V gene lookup returns CDR1 SGDLS and CDR2 YYNGEE. CDR3 bases: TGTGCCAGCAGCGTAGTAAGTCGAGAGACCCAGTACTTC. It specifies CASSVVSRETQYF.

The J gene is TRBJ1-2, the V gene TRBV6-5; TRBD1 might be the D (6 bases). In germline, CDR1 is MNHEY, CDR2 SVGAGI. The CDR3 contains 14 residues. The V end lost 8 bases, the J end lost 3 bases, and 16 bases lay between the germline ends. The CDR3 loop is CASRRAGVDYGYTF. The CDR3 coding sequence is TGTGCCAGCCGGCGGGCAGGGGTCGACTATGGCTACACCTTC.

The chain recombines TRBV5-4 with TRBJ2-5; 15 positions match TRBD2. V dropped 4 bases and J dropped 4; count of bases not matched to a gene: 8. CDR1 SGHNT and CDR2 YYREEE come from the germline V gene (reference sequence). The CDR3 totals 17 residues. In DNA form, the CDR3 reads TGTGCCAGCAGCCGGACTAGCGGGAGGGCCTGGGGAGAGACCCAGTACTTC. This translates into CASSRTSGRAWGETQYF.

This clone occurred once. The rearrangement joins TRBV6-4 to TRBJ2-2; 8 bases map to TRBD2. The J segment lost 4 bases and the V segment lost 3 bases, leaving 1 base of the junction unmatched. CDR1 and CDR2 (germline): MRHNA, SNTAGT. The CDR3 length is 14 residues. This CDR3 is CASSEGTSTGELFF. As DNA, the CDR3 is TGTGCCAGCAGTGAAGGGACTAGCACCGGGGAGCTGTTTTTT.

In the case of this clone: One end of the junction is discordant with germline, which a read error may explain. The J gene is TRBJ2-5, the V gene TRBV7-7; 7 bases match TRBD1. Germline values: CDR1 SSHAT, CDR2 FNYEAQ (reference sequence). The CDR3 sequence is 16 residues long. In DNA, the CDR3 is TGTGCTAGCAGCGTCCTAACTTACAGGGGCGGGGAGACCCAGTACTTC. It translates to CASSVLTYRGGETQYF.

The chain joins TRBV5-4 to TRBJ1-1; possible D gene TRBD1, 6 bases. The CDR3 length is 15 residues. Per germline, CDR1 SGHNT and CDR2 YYREEE (reference sequence). The V gene lost 2 bases and the J gene lost 0 bases, with 11 bases spanning the gap. CDR3 sequence: CASSFGQRVNTEAFF. In DNA, the CDR3 is TGTGCCAGCAGCTTCGGACAGCGGGTGAACACTGAAGCTTTCTTT.

The V and J genes are TRBV7-8 and TRBJ2-1, with 7 positions matching TRBD2. Germline values: CDR1 SGHVS, CDR2 FQNEAQ. Unmatched junction bases numbered 12, after V lost 4 bases and J lost 3 bases. This CDR3 region has 17 residues. CDR3: CASSSFGNGGNYNEQFF. CDR3 sequence (DNA): TGTGCCAGCAGCTCCTTTGGAAACGGGGGGAACTACAATGAGCAGTTCTTC.

This chain uses TRBV5-1 with TRBJ1-2; TRBD1 matches 9 bases. The junction had 4 bases not matched to a gene; V was cut back by 5 bases and J by 2 bases. Per the germline V gene, CDR1 is SGHRS and CDR2 is YFSETQ. The CDR3 has 14 residues. The CDR3 reads CASRTGTGNYGYTF. Written as DNA, the CDR3 is TGCGCCAGCAGGACCGGGACAGGGAACTATGGCTACACCTTC.

The genes are TRBV19 and TRBJ1-2, with 11 bases fitting TRBD1. Germline V lookup: CDR1 LNHDA, CDR2 SQIVND (reference sequence). The junction had 12 bases not matched to a gene; V was cut back by 3 bases and J by 6 bases. The CDR3 is 17 residues long. The CDR3 loop reads CASSIWTGGTPGHGYTF. The DNA for the CDR3 is TGTGCCAGTAGTATCTGGACAGGGGGCACCCCTGGCCATGGCTACACCTTC. The variable domain in full, with the rest retrieved from reference TRBV19 and TRBJ1-2, is DGGITQSPKYLFRKEGQNVTLSCEQNLNHDAMYWYRQDPGQGLRLIYYSQIVNDFQKGDIAEGYSVSREKKESFPLTVTSAQKNPTAFYLCASSIWTGGTPGHGYTFGSGTRLTVV.

The chain links TRBV2 to TRBJ2-7; TRBD1 is a possible D gene (6 bases). The V gene lost 1 base and the J gene lost 0 bases, with 10 bases spanning the gap. The germline CDR1 and CDR2 sequences are SNHLY and FYNNEI. The CDR3 spans 15 residues. CDR3 coding DNA: TGTGCCAGCAGTGAAGGAGGGACAACCTCCTACGAGCAGTACTTC. This gives the protein CASSEGGTTSYEQYF.

This chain connects TRBV7-8 to TRBJ2-7; 7 positions match TRBD1. J lost 2 bases, V lost 0 bases, and 4 bases had no gene match. From germline, CDR1 is SGHVS and CDR2 FQNEAQ. The CDR3 loop spans 15 amino acids. DNA for the CDR3: TGTGCCAGCAGCTTAGCGCCGGGACAGACCTACGAGCAGTACGTC. Its protein product is CASSLAPGQTYEQYV.

V and J are TRBV4-2 and TRBJ2-1; TRBD2 matches at 11 bases. J was trimmed by 6 bases and V by 4 bases; bases with no gene match: 8. This CDR3 region has 16 residues. Per the germline V gene, CDR1 is LGHNA and CDR2 is YNFKEQ. The DNA of the CDR3 is TGTGCCAGCAGCCCCGGAGGGCTAGCGGGAGGCAATGAGCAGTTCTTC. Protein: CASSPGGLAGGNEQFF.

This clone has a handful of counts. The chain carries TRBV4-1 and TRBJ2-5; D tentatively fits TRBD1 or TRBD2 (5 bases each). This CDR3 spans 16 amino acids. The V and J ends lost 2 bases and 1 base respectively, with 14 bases between them. Germline CDR1 is MGHRA and CDR2 is YSYEKL. CDR3 DNA sequence: TGCGCCAGCAGCCAAAACCCGGGACGCCTCCAAGAGACCCAGTACTTC. As protein: CASSQNPGRLQETQYF.

This sequence joins TRBV18 and TRBJ2-6, with D tentatively TRBD2 (6 bases). The CDR3 sequence is 18 residues long. Germline V gives CDR1 KGHSH, CDR2 LQKENI. V was clipped by 4 bases and J by 0 bases, with 16 bases between them. Here the CDR3 DNA reads TGTGCCAGCTCACTCCGTCGGACTACAGCCTCTGGGGCCAACGTCCTGACTTTC. Residues: CASSLRRTTASGANVLTF.

The CDR3 bases are TGCGCCAGCAGCTTAAGTAGCCCGGACGAGCAGTTCTTC. Encoded protein: CASSLSSPDEQFF. This chain connects TRBV5-1 to TRBJ2-1; no clear D gene. The CDR3 has 13 amino acids. Germline V gene data show CDR1 as SGHRS and CDR2 as YFSETQ. Between the trimmed V and J ends, which lost 2 bases and 10 bases, there was a span of 13 bases. The full variable domain, completed using reference TRBV5-1 and TRBJ2-1, is KAGVTQTPRYLIKTRGQQVTLSCSPISGHRSVSWYQQTPGQGLQFLFEYFSETQRNKGNFPGRFSGRQFSNSRSEMNVSTLELGDSALYLCASSLSSPDEQFFGPGTRLTVL.

This chain connects TRBV19 to TRBJ2-5; possible D gene TRBD1, 6 bases. Germline loops: CDR1 LNHDA, CDR2 SQIVND (reference sequence). V lost 8 bases, J lost 4 bases, and 8 bases lay in between. This CDR3 comprises 11 residues. CDR3 coding DNA: TGTGCCAGTCAGACAGGAGAGACCCAGTACTTC. The encoded protein is CASQTGETQYF.

The chain combines TRBV4-1 with TRBJ2-7; D is uncertain. Germline-derived CDR1 and CDR2 are MGHRA and YSYEKL. The V and J ends lost 1 base and 7 bases respectively, with 11 bases between them. There are 13 residues in the CDR3. In DNA form, the CDR3 reads TGCGCCAGCAGCCAAGGCTTGGGGTGGGAGCAGTACTTC. This sequence encodes CASSQGLGWEQYF.

The sample holds a few counts of this clone. V and J are TRBV19 and TRBJ1-1; D not certain. Between the trimmed V and J ends, which lost 2 bases and 10 bases, there was a span of 8 bases. The CDR3 runs to 11 residues. Germline V lookup: CDR1 LNHDA, CDR2 SQIVND (reference sequence). The CDR3 protein is CASSISVGAFF. CDR3 nucleotide sequence: TGTGCCAGTAGTATATCGGTAGGAGCTTTCTTT.

J is TRBJ1-1 and V is TRBV25-1, with D uncertain. Per the germline V gene, CDR1 is MGHDK and CDR2 is SYGVNS. This CDR3 contains 13 residues. The ends were cut back, 1 base at V and 1 base at J, with 4 bases in the middle. The CDR3 region has the DNA TGTGCCAGCAGTGAATCCAGGAACACTGAAGCTTTCTTT. Amino acids: CASSESRNTEAFF. Variable domain in full (rest from reference TRBV25-1 and TRBJ1-1): EADIYQTPRYLVIGTGKKITLECSQTMGHDKMYWYQQDPGMELHLIHYSYGVNSTEKGDLSSESTVSRIRTEHFPLTLESARPSHTSQYLCASSESRNTEAFFGQGTRLTVV.

This clone was counted a few times. This sequence joins TRBV27 and TRBJ1-5, with a tentative D call TRBD1 (6 bases). Trimming cost V 7 bases and J 3 bases, with 10 bases left between them. The CDR3 loop spans 13 amino acids. Germline V gene sequence: CDR1 MNHEY, CDR2 SMNVEV (reference sequence). The CDR3 region has the DNA TGTGCCAGCAAGGGGGGGTACAATCAGCCCCAGCATTTT. This translates into CASKGGYNQPQHF.

This clone was recorded only once. The rearrangement links TRBV30 to TRBJ1-2; the match to TRBD1 covers 7 bases. The V gene end was trimmed by 3 bases and the J gene end by 4 bases; junction bases not matched to a gene: 5. Looked up from germline, CDR1 is GTSNPN and CDR2 is SVGIG (reference sequence). The CDR3 is made up of 13 amino acids. In DNA form, the CDR3 reads TGTGCCTGGAGGGGATCAGGGGGCTATGGCTACACCTTC. Its translation: CAWRGSGGYGYTF.

The V gene is TRBV14, the J gene TRBJ1-2; D remains ambiguous. V was cut by 0 bases and J by 4 bases, with 15 bases left in between. This CDR3 spans 16 amino acids. CDR1 and CDR2 (germline): SGHDN, FVKESK. In DNA form, the CDR3 reads TGTGCCAGCAGCCAAGATTGGGATGCCCACCGCTATGGCTACACCTTC. Its protein is CASSQDWDAHRYGYTF.

This sequence joins TRBV6-1 and TRBJ2-1, with D possibly being TRBD2 (5 bases). The CDR3 is made up of 14 amino acids. V shed 1 base and J shed 4 bases, with 8 bases lying between them. The germline V gene has CDR1 MNHNS and CDR2 SASEGT. CDR3 bases: TGTGCCAGCAGTGAAGGTGGGAGATACAATGAGCAGTTCTTC. It is translated as CASSEGGRYNEQFF.

The chain couples TRBV7-9 to TRBJ2-7, with D uncertain. Germline V gene sequence: CDR1 SEHNR, CDR2 FQNEAQ (reference sequence). Trimming stripped 1 base from V and 3 bases from J, with 10 bases between. The CDR3 totals 14 residues. The CDR3 protein is CASSLDGVSYEQYV. The CDR3 coding sequence is TGTGCCAGCAGCTTAGACGGAGTCAGCTACGAGCAGTACGTC.

The gene calls are TRBV7-9 and TRBJ1-6, with 7 nucleotides matching TRBD1. The V gene's germline CDR1 is SEHNR and CDR2 FQNEAQ (reference sequence). This CDR3 is built from 14 residues. The junction had 6 bases not matched to a gene; V was cut back by 5 bases and J by 8 bases. The CDR3 DNA reads TGTGCCAGCAGCACGGCCAGGGGGGATTCACCCCTCCACTTT. Protein product: CASSTARGDSPLHF.

The chain is built from TRBV5-1 and TRBJ1-1; tentatively, D is TRBD1 (6 bases). This CDR3 region has 13 residues. Germline V lookup: CDR1 SGHRS, CDR2 YFSETQ. V was clipped by 5 bases and J by 10 bases, with 18 bases between them. The DNA of the CDR3 is TGCGCCAGCAGGAGGATTGAGGGGGGGGGAGCTTTCTTT. Its translation: CASRRIEGGGAFF.

The rearrangement joins TRBV5-8 to TRBJ2-4; 10 bases line up with TRBD1. This CDR3 spans 17 amino acids. J was trimmed by 3 bases and V by 2 bases; bases with no gene match: 8. Germline lookup yields CDR1 SGHTS and CDR2 YDEGEE. CDR3 bases: TGTGCCAGCAGCTTACGGGACAGGGGAATTGTCAAAAACATTCAGTACTTC. This codes for CASSLRDRGIVKNIQYF.